One sample yielded the 30 T cell receptor beta chains listed below, sequenced in a study of shared clonotypes between healthy human individuals. The protocol was immunoSEQ multiplex PCR, while the TCRdb copy is restricted to in-frame clones and leaves out a portion. Among around 1.9 million clones listed, just over 90% were seen once. Positively selected for CCR7, the CD45RO-negative cells used as naive CD8 cells excluded terminally differentiated effector memory CD45RA+ cells. Sequencing input: naive CD8+ T cells from PBMCs. Every receptor here comes from a man between 18 and 29 years old in good health. Some clones in this sample may be carry-over from other donors' samples.

The gene calls are TRBV4-1 and TRBJ1-2; 7 nucleotides line up with TRBD1. Trimming removed 3 bases from V and 11 bases from J; junction bases left unmatched: 6. Per germline, CDR1 MGHRA and CDR2 YSYEKL. The CDR3 totals 12 residues. The CDR3: CASSHLGTAYTF. The CDR3 DNA is TGCGCCAGCAGCCATCTCGGGACAGCATACACCTTC.

The chain uses TRBV29-1 and TRBJ2-1; 9 bases line up with TRBD2. V was clipped by 7 bases and J by 4 bases; unmatched bases: 11. Germline CDR1 SQVTM, CDR2 ANQGSEA. The CDR3 runs to 15 residues. CDR3 residues: CSAAPGTSHYNEQFF. CDR3 nucleotides: TGCAGCGCGGCCCCCGGGACTAGCCATTACAATGAGCAGTTCTTC.

The chain joins TRBV29-1 to TRBJ1-1; no clear D gene. V was shortened by 6 bases and J by 2 bases, with 13 bases between the two germline ends. The CDR3 length is 13 residues. Per the germline V gene, CDR1 is SQVTM and CDR2 is ANQGSEA. The CDR3 coding sequence is TGCAGCGTCCCCGGAGGGTTCAACACTGAAGCTTTCTTT. It yields the protein CSVPGGFNTEAFF.

The chain joins TRBV7-3 to TRBJ2-2; D is ambiguous. Looked up from germline, CDR1 is SGHTA and CDR2 is FQGTGA. The CDR3 is made up of 15 amino acids. The germline V and J ends were trimmed by 1 base and 4 bases, with 10 bases remaining between them. CDR3 residues: CASSLRAGTTGELFF. The DNA for the CDR3 is TGTGCCAGCAGCTTAAGGGCAGGTACCACCGGGGAGCTGTTTTTT. The full variable domain, in which reference TRBV7-3 and TRBJ2-2 provide the parts outside the CDR3, is GAGVSQTPSNKVTEKGKYVELRCDPISGHTALYWYRQSLGQGPEFLIYFQGTGAADDSGLPNDRFFAVRPEGSVSTLKIQRTERGDSAVYLCASSLRAGTTGELFFGEGSRLTVL.

This sequence joins TRBV28 and TRBJ2-1; TRBD2 matches 11 bases. Germline CDR1 reads MDHEN; CDR2 reads SYDVKM. With V trimmed by 7 bases and J by 3 bases, 5 bases remained unmatched. CDR3 size: 15 residues. The CDR3 loop reads CASTGLAEIYNEQFF. As DNA, the CDR3 is TGTGCCAGCACGGGACTAGCGGAAATCTACAATGAGCAGTTCTTC.

In its sample, this clone was seen once. The rearrangement links TRBV9 to TRBJ2-2; D uncertain. This CDR3 is built from 15 residues. In germline, CDR1 is SGDLS, CDR2 YYNGEE. V lost 3 bases, J lost 0 bases, and 9 bases lay in between. The CDR3 loop is CASSGRPANTGELFF. CDR3 DNA sequence: TGTGCCAGCAGCGGCAGACCGGCGAACACCGGGGAGCTGTTTTTT.

The chain has TRBV10-3 and TRBJ2-7; D is possibly TRBD1 (5 bases). V shed 2 bases and J shed 0 bases, with 17 bases lying between them. CDR3 size: 17 residues. From germline, CDR1 is ENHRY and CDR2 SYGVKD. The DNA for the CDR3 is TGTGCCATCAGTGAGAAGGTATCAGGGCCTAGCTCCTACGAGCAGTACTTC. Its translation: CAISEKVSGPSSYEQYF.

The rearrangement links TRBV2 to TRBJ2-1; no clear D gene. The V gene's germline CDR1 is SNHLY and CDR2 FYNNEI. The V and J ends lost 6 bases and 5 bases respectively, with 8 bases between them. CDR3 length equals 12 residues. The CDR3 region has the DNA TGTGCCAGCAGGACATGGGACAATGAGCAGTTCTTC. Translation gives CASRTWDNEQFF.

Of note for this clone: This specimen includes other DNA sequences encoding the same CDR3. The chain uses TRBV4-1 and TRBJ2-3; D is undetermined. This CDR3 region has 14 residues. V lost 2 bases, J lost 0 bases, and 6 bases lay in between. Germline CDR1 reads MGHRA; CDR2 reads YSYEKL. CDR3 in amino acids: CASSQRSSTDTQYF. Here the CDR3 DNA reads TGCGCCAGCAGCCAAAGGTCTAGCACAGATACGCAGTATTTT.

This chain connects TRBV14 to TRBJ2-3; D tentatively reads TRBD1 or TRBD2 (5 bases each). With 0 bases removed from V and 2 bases from J, the gap between germline ends came to 12 bases. Germline CDR1 SGHDN, CDR2 FVKESK. The CDR3 totals 16 residues. CDR3 in amino acids: CASSQDWGPNTDTQYF. Here the CDR3 DNA reads TGTGCCAGCAGCCAAGATTGGGGACCAAACACAGATACGCAGTATTTT. The whole variable domain, filled in from reference TRBV14 and TRBJ2-3, reads EAGVTQFPSHSVIEKGQTVTLRCDPISGHDNLYWYRRVMGKEIKFLLHFVKESKQDESGMPNNRFLAERTGGTYSTLKVQPAELEDSGVYFCASSQDWGPNTDTQYFGPGTRLTVL.

The chain is built from TRBV4-1 and TRBJ1-2; no reliable D call. The CDR3 contains 17 residues. Germline assignment: CDR1 MGHRA and CDR2 YSYEKL. Trimming took off 0 bases at V and 2 bases at J, with 16 bases between the two ends. The CDR3 reads CASSQDPGDPRNYGYTF. For the CDR3, the DNA is TGCGCCAGCAGCCAAGATCCTGGCGACCCGCGGAACTATGGCTACACCTTC.

The gene calls are TRBV5-8 and TRBJ2-7; 8 nucleotides match TRBD1. The CDR3 is 16 residues long. V shed 1 base, J shed 0 bases, and the junction held 6 bases outside the gene matches. CDR1 SGHTS and CDR2 YDEGEE come from the germline V gene. The CDR3 protein is CASSLPGQESSYEQYF. Here the CDR3 DNA reads TGTGCCAGCAGCTTGCCGGGACAGGAGAGCTCCTACGAGCAGTACTTC.

For this clone: The same CDR3 can be traced to other DNA sequences in this sample. The chain has TRBV28 and TRBJ2-5; D is ambiguous. The CDR3 consists of 13 residues. Trimming left V 4 bases short and J 2 bases short, with 8 bases between. Germline values: CDR1 MDHEN, CDR2 SYDVKM. As DNA, the CDR3 is TGTGCCAGCAGTTCGGGCACTCAAGAGACCCAGTACTTC. As protein: CASSSGTQETQYF.

The chain links TRBV27 to TRBJ2-7, with 10 nucleotides matching TRBD2. J was trimmed by 5 bases and V by 4 bases; bases with no gene match: 8. Germline CDR1 and CDR2: MNHEY and SMNVEV (reference sequence). The CDR3 has 15 amino acids. The CDR3 loop is CASSSIAGGFDEQYF. CDR3 DNA sequence: TGTGCCAGCAGTTCAATAGCGGGAGGTTTTGACGAGCAGTACTTC.

This clone is a singleton in its sample. The genes are TRBV10-3 and TRBJ2-3, with D tentatively TRBD1 (6 bases). CDR3 length: 17 amino acids. The V end was cut by 0 bases, the J end by 5 bases, with 18 bases between. Germline V lookup: CDR1 ENHRY, CDR2 SYGVKD. The CDR3 spells CAISESGNRDGVDTQYF. CDR3 coding DNA: TGTGCCATCAGTGAGTCGGGGAACAGGGATGGTGTAGATACGCAGTATTTT.

The gene calls are TRBV28 and TRBJ1-4; 7 bases line up with TRBD1. Per germline, CDR1 MDHEN and CDR2 SYDVKM. V shed 4 bases, J shed 6 bases, and the junction held 5 bases outside the gene matches. This CDR3 spans 14 amino acids. Written as DNA, the CDR3 is TGTGCCAGCAGTTCCCGACAGGGACATGAAAAACTGTTTTTT. This gives the protein CASSSRQGHEKLFF.

J is TRBJ2-2 and V is TRBV9, with TRBD2 matching over 7 bases. The CDR3 sequence is 15 residues long. The J segment lost 1 base and the V segment lost 4 bases, leaving 4 bases of the junction unmatched. CDR1 and CDR2 from the germline V gene are SGDLS and YYNGEE. Here the CDR3 DNA reads TGTGCCAGCAGCACCAGCGGGGTGAACACCGGGGAGCTGTTTTTT. Amino acid sequence: CASSTSGVNTGELFF.

V and J are TRBV14 and TRBJ1-2; 9 bases are a match to TRBD1. The CDR3 sequence is 13 residues long. Trimming removed 1 base from V and 8 bases from J; junction bases left unmatched: 2. Per germline, CDR1 SGHDN and CDR2 FVKESK. The CDR3 coding sequence is TGTGCCAGCAGCCAAGGAGGGACAGGGGGCTACACCTTC. It encodes CASSQGGTGGYTF.

J is TRBJ1-2 and V is TRBV4-1; TRBD1 is a possible D gene (5 bases). V lost 3 bases to trimming and J lost 6 bases, with 14 bases between them. Germline V gene sequence: CDR1 MGHRA, CDR2 YSYEKL. The CDR3 has 14 residues. The CDR3 DNA follows: TGCGCCAGCAGCCAGGGGCGGGGCGGCCATGGCTACACCTTC. It translates to CASSQGRGGHGYTF.

The chain links TRBV9 to TRBJ1-4; TRBD1 matches at 11 bases. CDR3 length: 16 residues. CDR1 and CDR2 from the germline V gene are SGDLS and YYNGEE. J lost 8 bases, V lost 3 bases, and 9 bases had no gene match. In DNA form, the CDR3 reads TGTGCCAGCAGCGCGGACAGGGGGCGTTCTCGAGAAAAACTGTTTTTT. Translated: CASSADRGRSREKLFF.

The chain recombines TRBV19 with TRBJ2-2; D gene uncertain. Per the germline V gene, CDR1 is LNHDA and CDR2 is SQIVND (reference sequence). Trimming cost V 6 bases and J 4 bases, with 6 bases left between them. The CDR3 runs to 12 residues. The CDR3 region has the DNA TGTGCCAGTAGAGGGCCCACCGGGGAGCTGTTTTTT. Encoded protein: CASRGPTGELFF.

The chain couples TRBV6-1 to TRBJ2-2; 7 bases line up with TRBD1. The CDR3 length is 17 residues. Trimming at V came to 3 bases and at J to 2 bases, leaving 9 bases not matched to a gene. Germline V gene data show CDR1 as MNHNS and CDR2 as SASEGT. CDR3 sequence reads: CASSEPDRAVNTGELFF. Written as DNA, the CDR3 is TGTGCCAGCAGTGAGCCCGACAGGGCGGTTAACACCGGGGAGCTGTTTTTT.

There are a few counts of this clone. V gene TRBV28 combines with J gene TRBJ2-4; D is unresolved. Germline V gene lookup returns CDR1 MDHEN and CDR2 SYDVKM. CDR3 length: 12 residues. Trimming removed 4 bases at V and 4 bases at J, with 5 bases between. In DNA, the CDR3 is TGTGCCAGCAGTTCCGGGAAAAACATTCAGTACTTC. Its translation: CASSSGKNIQYF.

The chain uses TRBV10-3 and TRBJ2-5, with a tentative D call TRBD1 (5 bases). This CDR3 has 17 amino acids. CDR1 and CDR2 from the germline V gene are ENHRY and SYGVKD. Trimming shortened V by 2 bases and J by 1 base, and 17 bases separated the two germline ends. The CDR3 sequence is CAISEGAQGAGQETQYF. The CDR3 DNA follows: TGTGCCATCAGTGAGGGAGCCCAAGGGGCTGGCCAAGAGACCCAGTACTTC.

This clone has only a few counts. This sequence joins TRBV7-9 and TRBJ1-4; D perhaps matches TRBD1 (6 bases). Per germline, CDR1 SEHNR and CDR2 FQNEAQ (reference sequence). The CDR3 extends over 14 amino acids. The V end was cut by 1 base, the J end by 8 bases, with 11 bases between. The CDR3 DNA sequence: TGTGCCAGCAGCTTAGGCAGGGGAGGAGAAAAACTGTTTTTT. Translation: CASSLGRGGEKLFF.

V gene TRBV28 combines with J gene TRBJ2-3; D gene unclear. The CDR3 has 16 residues. V was shortened by 5 bases and J by 2 bases, with 17 bases between the two germline ends. Germline V gene data show CDR1 as MDHEN and CDR2 as SYDVKM. In DNA form, the CDR3 reads TGTGCCAGCAGTCTATCTAACGCCCCCCCCACAGATACGCAGTATTTT. Its protein is CASSLSNAPPTDTQYF.

This chain connects TRBV11-2 to TRBJ2-7; the D gene is possibly TRBD1 (5 bases). CDR3 length equals 12 residues. Germline lookup yields CDR1 SGHAT and CDR2 FQNNGV. V lost 2 bases and J 6 bases, leaving 8 bases between the germline ends. The CDR3 loop reads CASSLQGSEQYF. In DNA form, the CDR3 reads TGTGCCAGCAGCTTACAGGGTAGCGAGCAGTACTTC.

There are a few counts of this clone. The rearrangement uses TRBV9 and TRBJ2-2, with 8 bases aligning to TRBD2. The V gene's germline CDR1 is SGDLS and CDR2 YYNGEE. The CDR3 has 15 amino acids. With 6 bases clipped from V and 6 bases from J, the junction kept 10 bases outside the gene matches. The CDR3 loop is CASTPSGSVSGELFF. DNA for the CDR3: TGTGCCAGCACCCCGAGCGGGAGTGTTTCCGGGGAGCTGTTTTTT.

This chain connects TRBV11-2 to TRBJ2-5; possible D gene TRBD2, 6 bases. This CDR3 is built from 15 residues. CDR1 SGHAT and CDR2 FQNNGV come from the germline V gene. The V gene lost 3 bases and the J gene lost 5 bases, with 16 bases spanning the gap. The chain's CDR3 is CASSLRLIGRETQYF. The CDR3, as DNA: TGTGCCAGCAGCTTGCGACTTATTGGGAGGGAGACCCAGTACTTC.

The chain employs TRBV2 and TRBJ1-5, with 11 bases aligning to TRBD1. CDR1 and CDR2 from the germline V gene are SNHLY and FYNNEI. V shed 2 bases, J shed 5 bases, and the junction held 8 bases outside the gene matches. This CDR3 contains 17 residues. As DNA, the CDR3 is TGTGCCAGCAGTGAAACCCCGGACAGGGGGCGCGATCAGCCCCAGCATTTT. Amino acids: CASSETPDRGRDQPQHF.